The T cell receptor beta chain described here comes from a study of cytomegalovirus exposure and HLA in healthy donors. Study conclusions and caveats: For TCR beta chains, V- and J-gene trimming was later linked to a missense DCLRE1C variant.

A word on this clone: Its antigen is not identified.

In the PCR, 60 Vbeta and 13 Jbeta primers were used. Repertoires were generated with immunoSEQ multiplex PCR, while TCRdb's copy carries only in-frame clones and drops some. This table has over 110,000 clones, 82% appearing once. Trimming at V came to 5 bases and at J to 6 bases, leaving 6 bases not matched to a gene. The CDR3 has 15 residues. Germline V CDR1 and CDR2: SEHNR, FQNEAQ (reference sequence). The material sequenced was PBMCs. The J gene is TRBJ2-2, the V gene TRBV7-9; 10 nucleotides match TRBD1. The clonotype comes from a male donor in good health and CMV-seronegative. The CDR3 reads CASSPADRGPGELFF. Here the CDR3 DNA reads TGTGCCAGCAGCCCCGCCGACAGGGGGCCCGGGGAGCTGTTTTTT.